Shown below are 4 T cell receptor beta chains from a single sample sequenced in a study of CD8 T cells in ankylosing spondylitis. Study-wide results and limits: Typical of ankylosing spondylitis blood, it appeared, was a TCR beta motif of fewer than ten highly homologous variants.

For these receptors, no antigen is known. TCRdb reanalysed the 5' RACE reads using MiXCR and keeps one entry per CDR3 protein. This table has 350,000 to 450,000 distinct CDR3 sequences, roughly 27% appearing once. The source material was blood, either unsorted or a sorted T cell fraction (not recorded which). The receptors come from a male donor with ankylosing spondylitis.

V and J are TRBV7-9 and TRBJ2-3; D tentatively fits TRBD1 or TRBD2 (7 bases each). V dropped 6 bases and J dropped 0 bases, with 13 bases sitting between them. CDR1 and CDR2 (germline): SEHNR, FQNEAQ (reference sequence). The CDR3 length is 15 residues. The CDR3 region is CASRPGGASTDTQYF. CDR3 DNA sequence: TGTGCCAGCAGGCCAGGGGGGGCTAGCACAGATACGCAGTATTTT.

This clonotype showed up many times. The CDR3 loop is CASSQADTQYF. As DNA, the CDR3 is TGCGCCAGCAGCCAAGCTGATACGCAGTATTTT. The rearrangement uses TRBV4-1 and TRBJ2-3; D uncertain. CDR1 and CDR2 (germline): MGHRA, YSYEKL. CDR3 length equals 11 residues. Trimming pared 1 base from V and 6 bases from J, leaving 2 bases between.

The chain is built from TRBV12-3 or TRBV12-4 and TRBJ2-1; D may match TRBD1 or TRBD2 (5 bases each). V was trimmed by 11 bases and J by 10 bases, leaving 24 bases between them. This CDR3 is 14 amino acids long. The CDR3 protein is CASRETPGRGEQFF. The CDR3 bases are TGTGCCTCCAGAGAAACCCCAGGCCGGGGCGAGCAGTTCTTC.

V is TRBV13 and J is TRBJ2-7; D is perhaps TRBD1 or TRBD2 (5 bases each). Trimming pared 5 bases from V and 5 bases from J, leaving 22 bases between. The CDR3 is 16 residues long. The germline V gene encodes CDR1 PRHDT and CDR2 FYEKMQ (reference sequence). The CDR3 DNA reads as TGTGCCAGCAGCGTCAAGGCCGGGACCCTCGGGGACGAGCAGTACTTC. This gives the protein CASSVKAGTLGDEQYF.